This entry lists 27 T cell receptor beta chains sequenced from one sample in a study of cytomegalovirus exposure and HLA in healthy donors. Primers included in the PCR were 60 Vbeta and 13 Jbeta primers. Some clones are missing from TCRdb's copy, which holds only in-frame ones; the method was immunoSEQ multiplex PCR. The sample has a few hundred thousand clones, around 80% seen once. Input material: PBMCs. All receptors come from a man between 35 and 55 years old in good health and CMV-seronegative.

J is TRBJ2-5 and V is TRBV11-2; 7 bases match TRBD2. CDR1 is SGHAT, CDR2 FQNNGV, per germline. This CDR3 region has 12 residues. Trimming cost V 5 bases and J 7 bases; bases outside gene matches: 4. The CDR3 here is CASSASGGTQYF. For the CDR3, the DNA is TGTGCCAGCAGCGCGTCGGGGGGGACCCAGTACTTC.

V gene TRBV28 combines with J gene TRBJ2-2; 7 positions agree with TRBD1. This CDR3 comprises 15 residues. In germline, CDR1 is MDHEN, CDR2 SYDVKM. Unmatched junction bases numbered 6, after V lost 1 base and J lost 7 bases. The DNA of the CDR3 is TGTGCCAGCAGTTTATTCAGGGGGTTTATCGGGGAGCTGTTTTTT. It is translated as CASSLFRGFIGELFF.

The J gene is TRBJ1-5, the V gene TRBV15; D gene uncertain. The CDR3 consists of 15 residues. Germline V gene data show CDR1 as LNHNV and CDR2 as YYDKDF (reference sequence). The ends were cut back, 2 bases at V and 0 bases at J, with 8 bases in the middle. The CDR3 sequence: CATSRTGYSNQPQHF. CDR3 bases: TGTGCCACCAGCAGAACCGGTTATAGCAATCAGCCCCAGCATTTT.

The V and J genes are TRBV19 and TRBJ2-1, with 7 bases identical to TRBD2. V lost 3 bases, J lost 7 bases, and 9 bases stayed unmatched. The germline gives CDR1 LNHDA, CDR2 SQIVND (reference sequence). The CDR3 consists of 15 residues. The CDR3 region is CASSMKAGPFNEQFF. DNA of the CDR3: TGTGCCAGTAGTATGAAAGCGGGGCCCTTTAATGAGCAGTTCTTC.

The chain combines TRBV15 with TRBJ2-7; maybe TRBD2 (5 bases). The V end lost 0 bases, the J end lost 10 bases, and 13 bases lay between the germline ends. This CDR3 is 13 amino acids long. Germline assignment: CDR1 LNHNV and CDR2 YYDKDF (reference sequence). For the CDR3, the DNA is TGTGCCACCAGCAGAGATCTGGGAGTGGAACAGTACTTC. Translated, it gives CATSRDLGVEQYF.

This clone occurred a few times. This chain uses TRBV28 with TRBJ2-3; 7 bases agree with TRBD1. This CDR3 spans 16 amino acids. Trimming removed 4 bases from V and 3 bases from J; junction bases left unmatched: 10. Germline lookup yields CDR1 MDHEN and CDR2 SYDVKM. The CDR3 spells CASSSLDRALTDTQYF. The DNA for the CDR3 is TGTGCCAGCAGTTCTTTAGACAGGGCATTGACAGATACGCAGTATTTT.

V usage is TRBV5-4 and J usage is TRBJ2-7; D might be TRBD1 (6 bases). This CDR3 has 14 amino acids. Germline CDR1 and CDR2: SGHNT and YYREEE (reference sequence). The V end was cut by 4 bases, the J end by 3 bases, with 14 bases between. The CDR3 spells CASSQQGTIYEQYF. For the CDR3, the DNA is TGTGCCAGCAGCCAGCAGGGGACCATCTACGAGCAGTACTTC.

The CDR3 bases are TGCGCCAGCAGCTTGGCCAGCTTACAGGGGAGGAATGAGCAGTTCTTC. Encoded protein: CASSLASLQGRNEQFF. The chain couples TRBV5-1 to TRBJ2-1, with D perhaps TRBD1 (7 bases). The CDR3 is made up of 16 amino acids. Germline-derived CDR1 and CDR2 are SGHRS and YFSETQ. Trimming cost V 0 bases and J 7 bases, with 17 bases left between them.

V and J are TRBV7-2 and TRBJ2-7; 9 nucleotides agree with TRBD1. CDR3 length equals 14 residues. V was pared by 3 bases and J by 4 bases, with 4 bases of the junction left unmatched. Germline V CDR1 and CDR2: SGHTA, FQGNSA. This CDR3 is CASSFTGGRYEQYF. The CDR3 region has the DNA TGTGCCAGCAGCTTTACAGGGGGCCGGTACGAGCAGTACTTC.

This clone was seen a few times. The J gene is TRBJ2-3, the V gene TRBV19; no reliable D call. Germline V gene sequence: CDR1 LNHDA, CDR2 SQIVND (reference sequence). The CDR3 consists of 11 residues. The V end was cut by 8 bases, the J end by 8 bases, with 11 bases between. Here the CDR3 reads CASSAEVTQYF. In nucleotides, the CDR3 is TGTGCCAGTTCCGCGGAAGTTACGCAGTATTTT.

The chain recombines TRBV28 with TRBJ1-2, with unresolved D. Trimming shortened V by 3 bases and J by 8 bases, and 10 bases separated the two germline ends. This CDR3 has 12 amino acids. Germline lookup yields CDR1 MDHEN and CDR2 SYDVKM. The CDR3 is CASSFAVSGYTF. CDR3 bases: TGTGCCAGCAGTTTCGCGGTAAGCGGCTACACCTTC.

This CDR3 is CASSSPRGGPDTQYF. DNA of the CDR3: TGTGCCAGCAGTTCCCCCCGGGGGGGGCCAGATACGCAGTATTTT. The rearrangement joins TRBV6-5 to TRBJ2-3, with TRBD2 matching 8 bases. The V segment lost 4 bases and the J segment 4 bases; nucleotides outside the gene matches: 7. CDR3 length: 15 amino acids. CDR1 and CDR2 from the germline V gene are MNHEY and SVGAGI.

The rearrangement links TRBV9 to TRBJ1-1, with TRBD1 matching 7 bases. Germline V gives CDR1 SGDLS, CDR2 YYNGEE. This CDR3 is 14 amino acids long. V was pared by 4 bases and J by 0 bases, with 3 bases of the junction left unmatched. The CDR3 loop is CASSPGQLNTEAFF. For the CDR3, the DNA is TGTGCCAGCAGCCCGGGACAGCTGAACACTGAAGCTTTCTTT.

The chain combines TRBV7-9 with TRBJ2-7, with TRBD1 matching 7 bases. The CDR3 has 12 residues. From germline, CDR1 is SEHNR and CDR2 FQNEAQ (reference sequence). The trim removed 4 bases at V and 4 bases at J, leaving 1 base unmatched. As DNA, the CDR3 is TGTGCCAGCAGCTGGACAGGATACGAGCAGTACTTC. Translating it yields CASSWTGYEQYF.

This clone was detected once. V is TRBV6-5 and J is TRBJ1-1; TRBD1 matches at 7 bases. The length of the CDR3 is 15 residues. CDR1 is MNHEY, CDR2 SVGAGI, per germline. Unmatched junction bases numbered 5, after V lost 4 bases and J lost 0 bases. The CDR3 here is CASSFGTALNTEAFF. In DNA, the CDR3 is TGTGCCAGCAGTTTTGGGACAGCCTTGAACACTGAAGCTTTCTTT.

The genes are TRBV9 and TRBJ1-2, with a possible D match to TRBD1 (5 bases). The CDR3 runs 18 residues. The V gene's germline CDR1 is SGDLS and CDR2 YYNGEE. V lost 3 bases and J 4 bases, leaving 25 bases between the germline ends. CDR3 in amino acids: CASSATGALNLGPYGYTF. CDR3 nucleotide sequence: TGTGCCAGCAGCGCTACAGGTGCCCTTAATCTAGGGCCCTATGGCTACACCTTC.

This chain connects TRBV4-2 to TRBJ2-1; 10 bases agree with TRBD2. The CDR3 is 15 amino acids. The ends lost 4 bases at V and 0 bases at J; junction bases unmatched: 0. Germline CDR1 and CDR2: LGHNA and YNFKEQ. CDR3 sequence reads: CASSPSGSSYNEQFF. The DNA of the CDR3 is TGTGCCAGCAGCCCTAGCGGGAGCTCCTACAATGAGCAGTTCTTC.

This clone was counted a few times. The rearrangement uses TRBV6-5 and TRBJ2-1; D is perhaps TRBD2 (6 bases). Trimming removed 6 bases from V and 8 bases from J, with 20 bases in between. Germline V gives CDR1 MNHEY, CDR2 SVGAGI. This CDR3 has 15 amino acids. CDR3 nucleotide sequence: TGTGCCAGCAGGCCGGGTAGCGGTTCAAGGGATGAGCAGTTCTTC. This encodes CASRPGSGSRDEQFF.

The CDR3 nucleotides are TGTGCCAGCAGCCCCGGGGACAGGGCTTACGAGCAGTACTTC. Its translation: CASSPGDRAYEQYF. The gene calls are TRBV9 and TRBJ2-7; 9 nucleotides match TRBD1. Trimming at V came to 4 bases and at J to 4 bases, leaving 6 bases not matched to a gene. Germline CDR1 is SGDLS and CDR2 is YYNGEE. The CDR3 is made up of 14 amino acids.

The chain recombines TRBV5-1 with TRBJ2-7, with 11 bases lining up with TRBD1. V gave up 0 bases and J gave up 3 bases; unmatched junction bases: 11. This CDR3 is built from 18 residues. CDR1 is SGHRS and CDR2 is YFSETQ in the germline V gene. CDR3 bases: TGCGCCAGCAGCTTGGCTGGCGATTTAGGGACAGGGGGCTACGAGCAGTACTTC. Protein: CASSLAGDLGTGGYEQYF.

CDR3 protein: CASAFDPTVLQNIQYF. CDR3 nucleotide sequence: TGTGCTAGTGCCTTCGACCCAACAGTCCTACAAAACATTCAGTACTTC. The chain uses TRBV12-5 and TRBJ2-4; no clear D. CDR3 length equals 16 residues. V was pared by 7 bases and J by 5 bases, with 21 bases between. Germline-derived CDR1 and CDR2 are LGHNT and FRNRAP.

The V and J genes are TRBV6-6 and TRBJ2-7; TRBD2 aligns across 11 bases. The CDR3 has 16 amino acids. Germline V lookup: CDR1 MNHNY, CDR2 SVGAGI (reference sequence). J was trimmed by 4 bases and V by 5 bases; bases with no gene match: 10. CDR3 DNA sequence: TGTGCCAGCAGTCTACACGGGACTAGCGGAACGTACGAGCAGTACTTC. Its protein is CASSLHGTSGTYEQYF.

This clone was counted a single time. The chain is built from TRBV6-5 and TRBJ1-2; possibly TRBD1 for D (6 bases). The germline V and J ends were trimmed by 2 bases and 8 bases, with 6 bases remaining between them. CDR3 length: 11 residues. Germline V gene sequence: CDR1 MNHEY, CDR2 SVGAGI. Here the CDR3 DNA reads TGTGCCAGCAGTTACGGGACAGGCTACACCTTC. This gives the protein CASSYGTGYTF.

The rearrangement uses TRBV6-6 and TRBJ1-3; 7 bases fit TRBD1. The CDR3 has 16 amino acids. The germline V gene has CDR1 MNHNY and CDR2 SVGAGI (reference sequence). With V trimmed by 7 bases and J by 2 bases, 11 bases remained unmatched. The CDR3 nucleotides are TGTGCCAGCACCGGGGGGGGCCAGGGGGCTGGAAACACCATATATTTT. It yields the protein CASTGGGQGAGNTIYF.

The chain has TRBV7-2 and TRBJ2-6; maybe TRBD1 (5 bases). V was pared by 2 bases and J by 4 bases, with 9 bases between. The CDR3 extends over 15 amino acids. Germline CDR1 is SGHTA and CDR2 is FQGNSA. CDR3 DNA: TGTGCCAGCAGCTTACAGGGTCCCGGGGCCAACGTCCTGACTTTC. Translated: CASSLQGPGANVLTF.

The chain carries TRBV7-9 and TRBJ1-6; D call uncertain. Trimming pared 3 bases from V and 15 bases from J, leaving 18 bases between. The CDR3 extends over 14 amino acids. Germline V gene sequence: CDR1 SEHNR, CDR2 FQNEAQ (reference sequence). CDR3 in DNA: TGTGCCAGCAGCTTCTTTTCCCTTAGTCCTCTCCTCCACTTT. Its translation: CASSFFSLSPLLHF.

This chain connects TRBV7-2 to TRBJ2-5, with D tentatively TRBD2 (6 bases). The length of the CDR3 is 15 residues. The V end lost 5 bases, the J end lost 2 bases, and 15 bases lay between the germline ends. The germline gives CDR1 SGHTA, CDR2 FQGNSA. The DNA of the CDR3 is TGTGCCAGCAGCCCCGAGGCGGGGCGTCAAGAGACCCAGTACTTC. This codes for CASSPEAGRQETQYF.